Sequencing of this T cell receptor (beta chain) was carried out in a study of OX40 agonist ivuxolimab in advanced cancers. V dropped 5 bases and J dropped 7 bases, with 17 bases sitting between them. The germline V gene has CDR1 SGHTA and CDR2 FQGNSA. This CDR3 region has 15 residues. The table came from immunoSEQ multiplex PCR; TCRdb's copy has only in-frame clones and leaves some out. This sample has tens of thousands of clones, with 90% found just once. Sample: CD4+ or CD8+ T cells sorted from blood, taken in a trial of the OX40 agonist ivuxolimab. The V call is TRBV7-2, the J call TRBJ1-4, with D possibly TRBD1 on 5 matching bases. The receptor's source is an adult with an advanced solid tumor such as melanoma, head and neck, liver or kidney cancer. CDR3 DNA: TGTGCCAGCAGCCTAGTTCCAGGGCTGACTGAAAAACTGTTTTTT. Its translation: CASSLVPGLTEKLFF.